What follows is one T cell receptor beta chain and its context. No cognate antigen has been identified for it. No base qualities exist here, and no much larger clone lies one base off it. TCRbeta CDR3 regions were amplified by the immunoSEQ bias-controlled multiplex PCR and were subjected to high-throughput sequencing. The study's own analysis went as follows. CDR3 sequences were collapsed and filtered by the immunoSEQ vendor pipeline to quantify abundance and frequency of each unique TCRbeta CDR3. Dominant CDR3 amino acid sequences were clustered with SARS-CoV-2-specific ImmuneCODE TCRbeta sequences by CD-HIT at a 90% global sequence identity threshold. Clones were classed as hyperexpanded at frequencies of 0.1 to 1 and as large at frequencies of 0.01 to 0.1. The CDR3 amino acid sequences and the V and J gene assignments of the dominant clones were confirmed with MiXCR. The R stringdist package was used to compute Levenshtein distances between the patient clonotypes and the ImmuneCODE hits. TCRdb retrieved this table from immuneACCESS and kept in-frame rearrangements only. Not all clones are present; in checked studies, unresolved V genes account for under half, and no reason is known for the remainder. V and J calls and clone size are copied from that table; D and trimming were computed from the DNA. The sample has about 10,000 clones on record, 75% to 90% of them singletons. Approximately 1.9% of the sample belongs to the ten largest clones.

This sample is part of a study of T cell repertoires in MIS-A myocarditis (dated by TCRdb to between 2021 and 2023). The QIAamp DNA FFPE kit was used to extract genomic DNA from formalin-fixed paraffin-embedded autopsy tissue. CDR1 GTSNPN and CDR2 SVGIG are derived from the germline V gene (reference sequence). The CDR3 has 13 amino acids, counting the end cysteine and phenylalanine. The sequence is cut down to CDR3 DNA, 39 bases in frame from base 1. Between the V and J ends, shortened by 7 bases and 3 bases respectively, the junction contains 16 bases. The sample taken for sequencing was thoracic lymph node tissue obtained at autopsy. The receptor was isolated from a man aged 18 to 29 with fulminant myocarditis from multisystem inflammatory syndrome in adults (MIS-A) after COVID-19. Rearrangement joined TRBV30 to TRBJ2-7; the D gene cannot be resolved beyond TRBD1 or TRBD2, each matching 5 bases. The encoded CDR3 is CASGDGGVYEQYF. The sequence in DNA is TGTGCCTCCGGGGACGGTGGAGTCTACGAGCAGTACTTC. This CDR3, with the reference TRBV30 and TRBJ2-7 proteins standing in past its ends, gives the full variable domain SQTIHQWPATLVQPVGSPLSLECTVEGTSNPNLYWYRQAAGRGLQLLFYSVGIGQISSEVPQNLSASRPQDRQFILSSKKLLLSDSGFYLCASGDGGVYEQYFGPGTRLTVT.